The 11 T cell receptor beta chains listed next were all sequenced from one sample in a study of blood T cell repertoires in COVID-19. Some clones are missing from TCRdb's copy, which holds only in-frame ones; the method was immunoSEQ multiplex PCR. The sample includes about 230,000 clones, around 80% of them seen just once. The material sequenced was peripheral blood. The receptors derive from a man between 40 and 49 years old with active or convalescent COVID-19.

The V and J genes are TRBV3-1 (or the pseudogene TRBV3-2) and TRBJ2-3; 11 nucleotides line up with TRBD2. Germline V CDR1 and CDR2: LGHDT, YNNKEL (reference sequence). The CDR3 has 14 amino acids. V gave up 7 bases and J gave up 8 bases; unmatched junction bases: 8. The CDR3 protein is CASTNSGGGSTQYF. The DNA of the CDR3 is TGTGCCAGCACTAATAGCGGGGGGGGAAGTACGCAGTATTTT.

The rearrangement joins TRBV25-1 to TRBJ2-3; 12 bases fit TRBD1. Trimming removed 5 bases from V and 5 bases from J; junction bases left unmatched: 11. The CDR3 runs 17 residues. The germline V gene has CDR1 MGHDK and CDR2 SYGVNS. CDR3 amino acids: CASSPTGGTGGLDTQYF. In DNA, the CDR3 is TGTGCCAGCAGTCCAACCGGTGGGACAGGGGGCCTAGATACGCAGTATTTT.

This chain uses TRBV27 with TRBJ2-1; no definite D call. The CDR3 is 10 amino acids. The V and J ends lost 3 bases and 9 bases respectively, with 3 bases between them. CDR1 and CDR2 from the germline V gene are MNHEY and SMNVEV (reference sequence). The CDR3 bases are TGTGCCAGCAGTTTGGCTGAGCAGTTCTTC. Its translation: CASSLAEQFF.

The chain is built from TRBV19 and TRBJ2-1; the match to TRBD1 covers 10 bases. This CDR3 has 17 amino acids. The germline gives CDR1 LNHDA, CDR2 SQIVND (reference sequence). Germline trimming cut 5 bases from V and 4 bases from J; bases unmatched to any gene: 11. The CDR3 region is CASSPPPGQGGYNEQFF. In DNA form, the CDR3 reads TGTGCCAGTAGTCCCCCCCCCGGACAGGGGGGATACAATGAGCAGTTCTTC.

V is TRBV6-6 and J is TRBJ2-7; D might be TRBD2 (5 bases). V was pared by 8 bases and J by 0 bases, with 11 bases between. This CDR3 is 13 amino acids long. Germline assignment: CDR1 MNHNY and CDR2 SVGAGI (reference sequence). CDR3 in DNA: TGTGCCAGCTCGGGGTTGGGCTCCTACGAGCAGTACTTC. Translation gives CASSGLGSYEQYF.

The rearrangement uses TRBV18 and TRBJ1-4, with a possible D match to TRBD1 (5 bases). Trimming pared 1 base from V and 6 bases from J, leaving 6 bases between. Per the germline V gene, CDR1 is KGHSH and CDR2 is LQKENI. This CDR3 is 13 amino acids long. This CDR3 reads CASSPQGHEKLFF. In nucleotides, the CDR3 is TGTGCCAGCTCACCACAGGGGCATGAAAAACTGTTTTTT.

The chain combines TRBV7-3 with TRBJ2-1; 8 bases fit TRBD2. Trimming removed 2 bases from V and 1 base from J; junction bases left unmatched: 13. The CDR3 has 19 amino acids. Looked up from germline, CDR1 is SGHTA and CDR2 is FQGTGA. The CDR3 DNA follows: TGTGCCAGCAGCTTATCCCCCCATCCGGGGGGGCCTTCCTACAATGAGCAGTTCTTC. Translated, it gives CASSLSPHPGGPSYNEQFF.

The V gene is TRBV27, the J gene TRBJ2-1; TRBD2 aligns across 7 bases. CDR3 size: 14 residues. J gave up 6 bases and V 4 bases, and 6 bases lay outside the gene matches. CDR1 and CDR2 (germline): MNHEY, SMNVEV (reference sequence). CDR3 loop: CASSSGTGGNEQFF. The CDR3 DNA reads TGTGCCAGCAGTTCTGGGACGGGGGGCAATGAGCAGTTCTTC.

The chain couples TRBV7-2 to TRBJ1-3, with D hard to call. This CDR3 is 14 amino acids long. Germline V gene lookup returns CDR1 SGHTA and CDR2 FQGNSA. The germline V and J ends were trimmed by 5 bases and 3 bases, with 11 bases remaining between them. The DNA of the CDR3 is TGTGCCAGCAGCCAAGACAAGTATGGAAACACCATATATTTT. The encoded protein is CASSQDKYGNTIYF. The whole variable domain, remainder taken from reference TRBV7-2 and TRBJ1-3, is GAGVSQSPSNKVTEKGKDVELRCDPISGHTALYWYRQSLGQGLEFLIYFQGNSAPDKSGLPSDRFSAERTGGSVSTLTIQRTQQEDSAVYLCASSQDKYGNTIYFGEGSWLTVV.

The V and J genes are TRBV6-6 and TRBJ1-1, with a weak D call TRBD1 (6 bases). The germline V gene has CDR1 MNHNY and CDR2 SVGAGI (reference sequence). V was clipped by 8 bases and J by 0 bases, with 7 bases between them. The CDR3 has 12 residues. The DNA of the CDR3 is TGTGCCAGCGGACAGCTGAACACTGAAGCTTTCTTT. It is translated as CASGQLNTEAFF.

The V call is TRBV2, the J call TRBJ1-6; D is undetermined. This CDR3 has 15 amino acids. Germline CDR1 and CDR2: SNHLY and FYNNEI. The V end was cut by 11 bases, the J end by 6 bases, with 20 bases between. CDR3 sequence reads: CAGRPSRGVNSPLHF. The CDR3 DNA follows: TGTGCCGGGAGGCCTTCCCGTGGGGTTAATTCACCCCTCCACTTT.